These 27 T cell receptor beta chains were sequenced from one sample in a study of blood T cell repertoires in COVID-19. Only in-frame clones appear in the TCRdb table, and some are missing; sequencing was by immunoSEQ multiplex PCR. This sample has fewer than 250,000 clones; less than 90% occur once, and the top ten carry about 10%. What was sequenced was peripheral blood. Every receptor here comes from a woman aged 80 or older with COVID-19, enrolled during active disease.

This CDR3 reads CASSRQGSFDTQYF. The CDR3 region has the DNA TGTGCCAGCAGCAGACAGGGAAGTTTCGATACGCAGTATTTT. This chain connects TRBV9 to TRBJ2-3; 7 bases map to TRBD1. The trim removed 4 bases at V and 6 bases at J, leaving 8 bases unmatched. The CDR3 extends over 14 amino acids. Germline loops: CDR1 SGDLS, CDR2 YYNGEE.

The chain joins TRBV7-2 to TRBJ1-4; D uncertain. Germline CDR1 reads SGHTA; CDR2 reads FQGNSA. This CDR3 is 13 amino acids long. Trimming took 2 bases from V and 3 from J, leaving 4 bases between them. The CDR3 sequence: CASSLRANEKLFF. The CDR3 coding sequence is TGTGCCAGCAGCTTACGAGCTAATGAAAAACTGTTTTTT.

This rearrangement joins TRBV15 to TRBJ2-2; possibly TRBD2 for D (6 bases). Trimming shortened V by 1 base and J by 3 bases, and 18 bases separated the two germline ends. The CDR3 covers 18 residues. Germline V gives CDR1 LNHNV, CDR2 YYDKDF (reference sequence). DNA for the CDR3: TGTGCCACCAGCAGAGCAGCTACCGGGACTGGGGACACCGGGGAGCTGTTTTTT. It specifies CATSRAATGTGDTGELFF.

The chain carries TRBV3-1 (or the pseudogene TRBV3-2) and TRBJ2-1; 10 bases line up with TRBD2. Looked up from germline, CDR1 is LGHDT and CDR2 is YNNKEL (reference sequence). The CDR3 runs to 14 residues. V dropped 10 bases and J dropped 6; count of bases not matched to a gene: 9. The CDR3 bases are TGTGCCACCACAAGCGGGGGGGTGGTCAATGAGCAGTTCTTC. This translates into CATTSGGVVNEQFF.

The genes are TRBV21-1 and TRBJ1-5; the DNA was not used to check the table's D call, TRBD1. TRBV21-1 is an annotated pseudogene. The CDR3 extends over 21 amino acids. The CDR3 DNA is TGTGCCAGCAGCAAAGGGTTCAGGGTGAAGTTCTTCCTTTATAGCAATCAGCCCCAGCATTTT. Amino acid sequence: CASSKGFRVKFFLYSNQPQHF.

The rearrangement links TRBV5-1 to TRBJ2-7, with a tentative D call TRBD2 (6 bases). The CDR3 extends over 19 amino acids. From germline, CDR1 is SGHRS and CDR2 YFSETQ. V shed 0 bases and J shed 0 bases, with 22 bases lying between them. The chain's CDR3 is CASSLGRDPSWGSSYEQYV. In nucleotides, the CDR3 is TGCGCCAGCAGCTTGGGGAGGGATCCCAGCTGGGGGAGCTCCTACGAGCAGTACGTC.

The V and J genes are TRBV6-6 and TRBJ1-2; D unresolved. Trimming took 8 bases from V and 4 from J, leaving 11 bases between them. This CDR3 has 12 amino acids. Germline V gives CDR1 MNHNY, CDR2 SVGAGI (reference sequence). CDR3 nucleotide sequence: TGTGCCAGCTCCCCGGGTTCCTATGGCTACACCTTC. This encodes CASSPGSYGYTF.

The chain couples TRBV3-1 (or the pseudogene TRBV3-2) to TRBJ2-3, with 14 bases matching TRBD2. This CDR3 is 16 amino acids long. Losses at the gene ends were 2 bases for V and 7 bases for J; bases not matched to a gene: 5. The germline gives CDR1 LGHDT, CDR2 YNNKEL (reference sequence). CDR3 bases: TGTGCCAGCAGCCAACGGACTAGCGGGGGGACGAATACGCAGTATTTT. Protein: CASSQRTSGGTNTQYF.

The J gene is TRBJ2-1, the V gene TRBV18; TRBD2 matches 8 bases. With V trimmed by 2 bases and J by 8 bases, 5 bases remained unmatched. CDR1 is KGHSH and CDR2 is LQKENI in the germline V gene. CDR3 length: 14 amino acids. The CDR3 sequence: CASSPGLAGHEQFF. DNA of the CDR3: TGTGCCAGCTCACCAGGACTAGCTGGGCATGAGCAGTTCTTC.

This clone was recorded only once. V gene TRBV2 combines with J gene TRBJ1-6; unclear D gene. Trimming pared 0 bases from V and 7 bases from J, leaving 7 bases between. This CDR3 is 14 amino acids long. Germline V gives CDR1 SNHLY, CDR2 FYNNEI. The CDR3 DNA reads as TGTGCCAGCAGTGAAGCGCGAAAGAATTCACCCCTCCACTTT. It is translated as CASSEARKNSPLHF.

On this clone itself: One junction end does not reproduce the germline sequence, and a read error may be involved. The rearrangement uses TRBV2 and TRBJ1-2; TRBD1 aligns across 7 bases. The CDR3 spans 13 residues. Germline CDR1 is SNHLY and CDR2 is FYNNEI. For the CDR3, the DNA is TGTGCCGGCAGGGGGAACTCAGGGTTTGGCTACACCTTC. This sequence encodes CAGRGNSGFGYTF.

A few counts support this clone. The chain joins TRBV6-2 or TRBV6-3 to TRBJ1-2, with TRBD1 identical over 7 bases. V lost 2 bases to trimming and J lost 8 bases; unmatched junction nucleotides: 8. Germline V gene data show CDR1 as MNHEY and CDR2 as SVGEGT. The CDR3 covers 14 residues. Written as DNA, the CDR3 is TGTGCCAGCAGTTACCTGGGACAGTCTCAGGGCTACACCTTC. Its translation is CASSYLGQSQGYTF.

J is TRBJ2-7 and V is TRBV5-4; 9 positions match TRBD2. The CDR3 contains 15 residues. V gave up 1 base and J gave up 2 bases; unmatched junction bases: 4. Germline assignment: CDR1 SGHNT and CDR2 YYREEE (reference sequence). DNA for the CDR3: TGTGCCAGCAGCTTGCCCAGCGGGGGGACCTACGAGCAGTACTTC. Translation: CASSLPSGGTYEQYF.

This chain joins TRBV3-1 (or the pseudogene TRBV3-2) and TRBJ2-6; no clear D gene. CDR1 LGHDT and CDR2 YNNKEL come from the germline V gene (reference sequence). The V end was cut by 4 bases, the J end by 0 bases, with 10 bases between. The CDR3 covers 16 residues. The CDR3 sequence is CASSPRSTSGANVLTF. The CDR3 region has the DNA TGTGCCAGCAGCCCACGGAGTACCTCTGGGGCCAACGTCCTGACTTTC.

The CDR3: CAIRTEGDTEAFF. CDR3 sequence (DNA): TGTGCCATCAGAACAGAGGGGGACACTGAAGCTTTCTTT. The chain links TRBV10-3 to TRBJ1-1; D might be TRBD1 (6 bases). V gave up 6 bases and J gave up 3 bases, with 11 bases separating them. The CDR3 extends over 13 amino acids. The germline gives CDR1 ENHRY, CDR2 SYGVKD.

The chain combines TRBV18 with TRBJ2-5; D gene unclear. V lost 3 bases to trimming and J lost 2 bases, with 13 bases between them. Per germline, CDR1 KGHSH and CDR2 LQKENI. The CDR3 totals 15 residues. In DNA form, the CDR3 reads TGTGCCAGCTCACCTCAGGCTATAAAACAAGAGACCCAGTACTTC. It yields the protein CASSPQAIKQETQYF.

This sequence joins TRBV18 and TRBJ1-1; D is undetermined. Trimming took 2 bases from V and 1 from J, leaving 8 bases between them. The V gene's germline CDR1 is KGHSH and CDR2 LQKENI. The CDR3 is made up of 14 amino acids. As DNA, the CDR3 is TGTGCCAGCTCACCAACTAGACAGAACACTGAAGCTTTCTTT. Translation gives CASSPTRQNTEAFF.

The gene calls are TRBV4-2 and TRBJ1-5; D uncertain. The ends were cut back, 4 bases at V and 2 bases at J, with 9 bases in the middle. This CDR3 comprises 14 residues. Germline V lookup: CDR1 LGHNA, CDR2 YNFKEQ. CDR3 sequence reads: CASSPREGNQPQHF. The CDR3 nucleotides read TGTGCCAGCAGCCCCCGGGAGGGCAATCAGCCCCAGCATTTT.

J is TRBJ2-3 and V is TRBV7-2, with D maybe TRBD2 (6 bases). V lost 2 bases and J 4 bases, leaving 16 bases between the germline ends. CDR3 length equals 16 residues. Germline CDR1 and CDR2: SGHTA and FQGNSA. The CDR3 DNA follows: TGTGCCAGCAGCTTAAGGGCCGGGGGATACGCAGATACGCAGTATTTT. As protein: CASSLRAGGYADTQYF.

V and J are TRBV10-3 and TRBJ1-1; TRBD1 matches 8 bases. This CDR3 comprises 15 residues. CDR1 and CDR2 (germline): ENHRY, SYGVKD. V lost 6 bases, J lost 4 bases, and 10 bases stayed unmatched. The CDR3 nucleotides read TGTGCCATCAGCCGGGACAGGATGGGGCTCACTGAAGCTTTCTTT. Amino acids: CAISRDRMGLTEAFF.

The chain recombines TRBV6-1 with TRBJ2-4; a possible D gene is TRBD2 (6 bases). Deletions cut 3 bases from V and 2 bases from J, with 8 bases between. There are 14 residues in the CDR3. Per germline, CDR1 MNHNS and CDR2 SASEGT. CDR3 nucleotide sequence: TGTGCCAGCAGTGAGGGGGGACCCAAAAACATTCAGTACTTC. Protein product: CASSEGGPKNIQYF.

This clone was recorded once. The DNA for the CDR3 is TGCGCCAGCAGCCGGGATCCTGGAAACACCATATATTTT. Translating gives CASSRDPGNTIYF. The rearrangement uses TRBV5-1 and TRBJ1-3; D call uncertain. V lost 4 bases to trimming and J lost 2 bases, with 7 bases between them. CDR3 length: 13 amino acids. The germline V gene encodes CDR1 SGHRS and CDR2 YFSETQ.

This chain uses TRBV10-2 with TRBJ1-4; D call uncertain. V lost 3 bases, J lost 0 bases, and 8 bases lay in between. CDR3 length: 15 residues. Germline-derived CDR1 and CDR2 are WSHSY and SAAADI. This CDR3 is CASSDPVATNEKLFF. Written as DNA, the CDR3 is TGCGCCAGCAGTGATCCAGTTGCAACTAATGAAAAACTGTTTTTT.

For this clone: Other DNA sequences in the sample encode the same CDR3. The chain employs TRBV2 and TRBJ1-5; maybe TRBD1 (6 bases). V was trimmed by 5 bases and J by 4 bases, leaving 6 bases between them. In germline, CDR1 is SNHLY, CDR2 FYNNEI. The CDR3 is 12 amino acids. The DNA for the CDR3 is TGTGCCAGCAGTACAGGGAATCAGCCCCAGCATTTT. It encodes CASSTGNQPQHF.

The rearrangement joins TRBV5-1 to TRBJ1-4; D is possibly TRBD1 (6 bases). Trimming left V 4 bases short and J 0 bases short, with 19 bases between. This CDR3 is built from 18 residues. The germline gives CDR1 SGHRS, CDR2 YFSETQ. CDR3: CASSRGGRDTPTNEKLFF. CDR3 DNA: TGCGCCAGCAGCCGCGGTGGCCGGGACACCCCAACTAATGAAAAACTGTTTTTT.

The rearrangement joins TRBV19 to TRBJ1-5; D not resolved. Per the germline V gene, CDR1 is LNHDA and CDR2 is SQIVND (reference sequence). The length of the CDR3 is 13 residues. Trimming left V 6 bases short and J 7 bases short, with 13 bases between. The chain's CDR3 is CASSGVGVQPQHF. In DNA, the CDR3 is TGTGCCAGTAGCGGAGTTGGCGTGCAGCCCCAGCATTTT.

The genes are TRBV11-1 and TRBJ2-5, with 10 bases that match TRBD1. Germline V CDR1 and CDR2: SGHAT, FQDESV (reference sequence). The CDR3 is 15 residues long. Trimming at V came to 3 bases and at J to 5 bases, leaving 6 bases not matched to a gene. The CDR3 is CASSFDRGLWETQYF. Here the CDR3 DNA reads TGTGCCAGCAGCTTCGACAGGGGGCTATGGGAGACCCAGTACTTC. Filled out from reference TRBV11-1 and TRBJ2-5, the complete variable domain reads EAEVAQSPRYKITEKSQAVAFWCDPISGHATLYWYRQILGQGPELLVQFQDESVVDDSQLPKDRFSAERLKGVDSTLKIQPAELGDSAMYLCASSFDRGLWETQYFGPGTRLLVL.